Following are 7 T cell receptor beta chains from one sample sequenced in a study of T-cell memory formation after mild COVID-19. MiXCR was run by TCRdb on the 5' RACE reads, yielding one entry per CDR3 protein. The repertoire has about 430,000 distinct CDR3 sequences, around 17% of them found once; the top ten carry roughly 21%. Sequenced sample: PBMCs or a T cell subset sorted from them (not recorded which). Receptors were obtained from a young man who had mild COVID-19 (a few samples of this study predate the infection). Cell type and time point are not known.

This clonotype was seen at least ten times. The V gene is TRBV7-2, the J gene TRBJ1-5; D is possibly TRBD1 (5 bases). V was trimmed by 1 base and J by 0 bases, leaving 13 bases between them. The CDR3 sequence is 17 residues long. The germline V gene encodes CDR1 SGHTA and CDR2 FQGNSA. The CDR3 sequence is CASSLGQGAGSNQPQHF. CDR3 nucleotide sequence: TGTGCCAGCAGCTTAGGTCAGGGCGCTGGTAGCAATCAGCCCCAGCATTTT.

The chain is built from TRBV6-2 or TRBV6-3 and TRBJ2-5; unclear D gene. The CDR3 consists of 15 residues. V shed 0 bases and J shed 2 bases, with 10 bases lying between them. Per the germline V gene, CDR1 is MNHEY and CDR2 is SVGEGT. The CDR3 region is CASSYSMVRQETQYF. The CDR3 DNA follows: TGTGCCAGCAGTTACTCGATGGTACGACAAGAGACCCAGTACTTC.

There are a few counts of this clonotype. The V call is TRBV20-1, the J call TRBJ2-5, with 9 bases fitting TRBD2. CDR1 is DFQATT, CDR2 SNEGSKA, per germline (reference sequence). This CDR3 contains 14 residues. The V and J ends lost 3 bases and 5 bases, in that order; junction bases with no gene match: 7. The CDR3 coding sequence is TGCAGTGCTAGGGGAGCGGGGGGTTCGGAGACCCAGTACTTC. It codes for CSARGAGGSETQYF.

Only a few counts were recorded for this clonotype. This sequence joins TRBV2 and TRBJ1-2; D perhaps matches TRBD1 (6 bases). The CDR3 is made up of 13 amino acids. Germline loops: CDR1 SNHLY, CDR2 FYNNEI. The V end lost 7 bases, the J end lost 3 bases, and 12 bases lay between the germline ends. The DNA for the CDR3 is TGTGCCAGCATAACGCAGGGGCACTATGGCTACACCTTC. Its translation is CASITQGHYGYTF.

This clonotype was detected ten times or more. The chain employs TRBV4-3 and TRBJ2-3; D is ambiguous. The CDR3 contains 14 residues. CDR1 is LGHNA and CDR2 is YSLEER in the germline V gene. The ends were cut back, 5 bases at V and 6 bases at J, with 15 bases in the middle. This CDR3 is CASSSSLLRDTQYF. CDR3 DNA sequence: TGCGCCAGCAGCTCCTCCCTCCTTCGCGATACGCAGTATTTT.

The gene calls are TRBV20-1 and TRBJ2-5, with 15 bases lining up with TRBD2. Unmatched junction bases numbered 6, after V lost 5 bases and J lost 2 bases. Germline lookup yields CDR1 DFQATT and CDR2 SNEGSKA (reference sequence). The CDR3 totals 16 residues. The CDR3 DNA reads as TGCAGTGCTGCGGGACTAGCGGGGGGAGCTCAAGAGACCCAGTACTTC. Translation: CSAAGLAGGAQETQYF.

This clonotype was seen a few times. The chain carries TRBV15 and TRBJ1-4; 9 bases agree with TRBD1. Per the germline V gene, CDR1 is LNHNV and CDR2 is YYDKDF (reference sequence). CDR3 length: 17 residues. The V gene end was trimmed by 6 bases and the J gene end by 5 bases; junction bases not matched to a gene: 13. In nucleotides, the CDR3 is TGTGCCACCAGGCCCGGGACAGGGAGTCCAATGAATGAAAAACTGTTTTTT. This codes for CATRPGTGSPMNEKLFF.